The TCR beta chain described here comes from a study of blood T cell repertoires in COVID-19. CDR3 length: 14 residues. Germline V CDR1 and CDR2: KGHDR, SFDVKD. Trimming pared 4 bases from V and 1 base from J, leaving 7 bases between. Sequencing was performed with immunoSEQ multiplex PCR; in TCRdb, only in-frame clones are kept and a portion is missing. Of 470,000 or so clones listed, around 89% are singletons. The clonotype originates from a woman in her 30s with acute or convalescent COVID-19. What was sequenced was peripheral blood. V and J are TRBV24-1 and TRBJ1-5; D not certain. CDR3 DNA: TGTGCCACCAGTGACTACAGCAGCAATCAGCCCCAGCATTTT. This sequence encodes CATSDYSSNQPQHF.